The 14 T cell receptor beta chains below come from one sample, sequenced in a study of blood T cell repertoires in COVID-19. Sequencing used immunoSEQ multiplex PCR; TCRdb keeps in-frame clones, though not all of them. This table has roughly 25,000 clones, 80% appearing once. Sequenced: peripheral blood. The receptor set was obtained from a woman over 75 with acute or convalescent COVID-19.

The V call is TRBV19, the J call TRBJ1-5, with 7 bases aligning to TRBD1. The V and J ends lost 5 bases and 3 bases, in that order; junction bases with no gene match: 16. CDR1 LNHDA and CDR2 SQIVND come from the germline V gene (reference sequence). The CDR3 loop spans 18 amino acids. The CDR3 nucleotides read TGTGCCAGTAGTGACGAGTTTACTCCCACAGGGGACAATCAGCCCCAGCATTTT. This encodes CASSDEFTPTGDNQPQHF.

The V gene is TRBV6-5, the J gene TRBJ1-5; D is perhaps TRBD1 (6 bases). The V gene's germline CDR1 is MNHEY and CDR2 SVGAGI. V shed 6 bases and J shed 3 bases, with 15 bases lying between them. CDR3 size: 15 residues. CDR3 coding DNA: TGTGCCAGCAGCCAAGGGGGACGGGCCAATCAGCCCCAGCATTTT. It specifies CASSQGGRANQPQHF.

The V gene is TRBV5-1, the J gene TRBJ2-1; maybe TRBD2 (5 bases). This CDR3 is built from 15 residues. The ends were cut back, 5 bases at V and 0 bases at J, with 12 bases in the middle. Germline CDR1 is SGHRS and CDR2 is YFSETQ. In nucleotides, the CDR3 is TGCGCCAGCAGAGCGGCGATAACCTCCTACAATGAGCAGTTCTTC. As protein: CASRAAITSYNEQFF.

This rearrangement joins TRBV5-1 to TRBJ2-7; 7 positions match TRBD2. V lost 1 base and J lost 0; bases outside the gene matches: 7. In germline, CDR1 is SGHRS, CDR2 YFSETQ. This CDR3 spans 16 amino acids. CDR3 in DNA: TGCGCCAGCAGCTTGAATGCGGGGGATGCCTCCTACGAGCAGTACTTC. Protein product: CASSLNAGDASYEQYF.

The gene calls are TRBV19 and TRBJ2-1; 8 bases align to TRBD2. Germline V gene data show CDR1 as LNHDA and CDR2 as SQIVND (reference sequence). There are 16 residues in the CDR3. V was pared by 3 bases and J by 5 bases, with 9 bases of the junction left unmatched. CDR3 in amino acids: CASSMGAGGIHNEQFF. The CDR3 DNA is TGTGCCAGTAGTATGGGGGCGGGAGGAATCCACAATGAGCAGTTCTTC.

The chain combines TRBV12-3 or TRBV12-4 with TRBJ1-2; D is possibly TRBD1 (6 bases). CDR3 length: 13 residues. Trimming pared 5 bases from V and 8 bases from J, leaving 15 bases between. This CDR3 reads CASSPFRDNGYTF. In DNA, the CDR3 is TGTGCCAGCAGTCCTTTCCGGGACAACGGCTACACCTTC.

This clone was seen only once. V gene TRBV28 combines with J gene TRBJ1-1; D unresolved. The V gene lost 2 bases and the J gene lost 4 bases, with 11 bases spanning the gap. The length of the CDR3 is 14 residues. The germline V gene has CDR1 MDHEN and CDR2 SYDVKM. CDR3 sequence reads: CASSLLPGLTEAFF. In nucleotides, the CDR3 is TGTGCCAGCAGTTTACTCCCCGGACTCACTGAAGCTTTCTTT.

The gene calls are TRBV7-2 and TRBJ1-4; 7 bases align to TRBD1. Germline CDR1 is SGHTA and CDR2 is FQGNSA. The CDR3 length is 16 residues. The J segment lost 6 bases and the V segment lost 5 bases, leaving 12 bases of the junction unmatched. CDR3 loop: CASSEELKGGYEKLFF. The CDR3 DNA reads TGTGCCAGCAGCGAGGAATTGAAAGGGGGCTATGAAAAACTGTTTTTT. Supplemented by reference TRBV7-2 and TRBJ1-4, the full variable domain reads GAGVSQSPSNKVTEKGKDVELRCDPISGHTALYWYRQSLGQGLEFLIYFQGNSAPDKSGLPSDRFSAERTGGSVSTLTIQRTQQEDSAVYLCASSEELKGGYEKLFFGSGTQLSVL.

There are a few counts of this clone. J is TRBJ2-2 and V is TRBV6-6; 8 positions match TRBD1. Trimming at V came to 4 bases and at J to 2 bases, leaving 3 bases not matched to a gene. Germline V gene lookup returns CDR1 MNHNY and CDR2 SVGAGI (reference sequence). CDR3 length: 15 amino acids. The CDR3 reads CASSLDRENTGELFF. The CDR3 DNA reads as TGTGCCAGCAGTTTGGACAGGGAAAACACCGGGGAGCTGTTTTTT.

This clone is a singleton in its sample. CDR3 sequence (DNA): TGTGCCAGCTCACCGGTAGGGAGCGGGAAAGGGCTGAGAAATACGCAGTATTTT. Encoded protein: CASSPVGSGKGLRNTQYF. This chain uses TRBV18 with TRBJ2-3; 7 bases are shared with TRBD2. Germline V gene data show CDR1 as KGHSH and CDR2 as LQKENI. With 3 bases clipped from V and 7 bases from J, the junction kept 19 bases outside the gene matches. The length of the CDR3 is 18 residues.

This clone has a single count. V is TRBV25-1 and J is TRBJ2-7, with 7 bases fitting TRBD2. Looked up from germline, CDR1 is MGHDK and CDR2 is SYGVNS. Trimming at V came to 6 bases and at J to 2 bases, leaving 10 bases not matched to a gene. The CDR3 extends over 15 amino acids. The CDR3 bases are TGTGCCAGCAGCTTGGGAGGGTCTAGAACCTACGAGCAGTACTTC. Amino acid sequence: CASSLGGSRTYEQYF.

J is TRBJ2-2 and V is TRBV4-1, with 8 bases lining up with TRBD2. This CDR3 spans 15 amino acids. Germline CDR1 and CDR2: MGHRA and YSYEKL. The J segment lost 8 bases and the V segment lost 2 bases, leaving 7 bases of the junction unmatched. Here the CDR3 reads CASSQTGLAGGELFF. As DNA, the CDR3 is TGCGCCAGCAGCCAAACGGGGCTAGCGGGTGGGGAGCTGTTTTTT.

The gene calls are TRBV3-1 (or the pseudogene TRBV3-2) and TRBJ2-2; 7 nucleotides agree with TRBD1. Per the germline V gene, CDR1 is LGHDT and CDR2 is YNNKEL (reference sequence). CDR3 length equals 14 residues. Trimming cost V 8 bases and J 1 base; bases outside gene matches: 4. This chain's CDR3 is CASGWTGNTGELFF. CDR3 DNA: TGTGCCAGCGGATGGACAGGGAACACCGGGGAGCTGTTTTTT.

The chain employs TRBV11-3 and TRBJ2-1, with 7 bases matching TRBD1. Germline V CDR1 and CDR2: SGHNT, YENEEA. Trimming took 3 bases from V and 2 from J; bases not matched to a gene: 4. This CDR3 contains 15 residues. The CDR3 DNA sequence: TGTGCCAGCAGCTTTCAGACAGGGCCCTACAATGAGCAGTTCTTC. Its translation is CASSFQTGPYNEQFF.